Sequencing of this T cell receptor (beta chain) was carried out in a study of CD8+ T cells in alopecia areata. Notes on the study in general: Sharing of TCRs across patients appeared less clear than in mice, possibly for HLA-related reasons.

cDNA prepared by RNA extraction and subsequent reverse transcription served as the template for sequencing. The protocol was immunoSEQ multiplex PCR, while the TCRdb copy is restricted to in-frame clones and leaves out a portion. The table records 180,000 or so clones, 65% to 75% of them present only once. Unmatched junction bases numbered 7, after V lost 2 bases and J lost 0 bases. From germline, CDR1 is MNHEY and CDR2 SVGAGI. This CDR3 contains 16 residues. Comment on this clone: Its antigen is still unknown.

The sequence was obtained from a human donor with alopecia areata. The starting material was CD8+ T cells sorted from blood, obtained at week 0. This chain uses TRBV6-5 with TRBJ2-7; 7 bases align to TRBD1. The CDR3 here is CASSYVGTERSYEQYF. CDR3 DNA sequence: TGTGCCAGCAGTTACGTAGGGACAGAACGCTCCTACGAGCAGTACTTC.